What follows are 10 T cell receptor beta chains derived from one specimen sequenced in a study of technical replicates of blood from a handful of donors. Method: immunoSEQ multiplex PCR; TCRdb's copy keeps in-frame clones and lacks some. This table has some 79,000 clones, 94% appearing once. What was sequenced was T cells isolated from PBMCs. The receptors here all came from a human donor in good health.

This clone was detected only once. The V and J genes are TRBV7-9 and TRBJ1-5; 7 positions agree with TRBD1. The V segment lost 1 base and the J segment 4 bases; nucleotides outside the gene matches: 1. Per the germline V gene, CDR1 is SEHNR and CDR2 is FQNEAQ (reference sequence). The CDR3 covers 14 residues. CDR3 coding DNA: TGTGCCAGCAGCTTAGAGGGACAGAATCAGCCCCAGCATTTT. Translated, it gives CASSLEGQNQPQHF.

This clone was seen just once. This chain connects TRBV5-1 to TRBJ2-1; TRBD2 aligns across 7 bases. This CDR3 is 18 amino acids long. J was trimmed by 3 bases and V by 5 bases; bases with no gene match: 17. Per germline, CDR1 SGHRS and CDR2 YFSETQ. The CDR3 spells CASSLKRGLVGDYNEQFF. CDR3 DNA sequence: TGCGCCAGCAGTCTAAAGAGAGGACTAGTAGGGGACTACAATGAGCAGTTCTTC.

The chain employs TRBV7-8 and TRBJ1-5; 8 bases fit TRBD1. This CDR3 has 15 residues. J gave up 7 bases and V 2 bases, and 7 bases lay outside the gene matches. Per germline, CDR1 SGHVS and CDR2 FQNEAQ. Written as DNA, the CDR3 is TGTGCCAGCAGCTTATCTGGACAGGGCGGGCAGCCCCAGCATTTT. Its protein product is CASSLSGQGGQPQHF.

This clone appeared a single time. The CDR3 protein is CASRGRGGTEAFF. Here the CDR3 DNA reads TGTGCCAGCAGGGGAAGAGGGGGCACTGAAGCTTTCTTT. V and J are TRBV11-3 and TRBJ1-1, with D tentatively TRBD1 (6 bases). Germline CDR1 and CDR2: SGHNT and YENEEA. The length of the CDR3 is 13 residues. Trimming removed 6 bases from V and 4 bases from J, with 12 bases in between.

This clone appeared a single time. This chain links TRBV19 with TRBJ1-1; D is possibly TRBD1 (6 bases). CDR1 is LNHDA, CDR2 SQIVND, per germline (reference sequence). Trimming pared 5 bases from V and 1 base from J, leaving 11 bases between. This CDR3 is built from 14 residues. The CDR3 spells CASSEDRWNTEAFF. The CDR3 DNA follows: TGTGCCAGTAGTGAGGACAGATGGAACACTGAAGCTTTCTTT.

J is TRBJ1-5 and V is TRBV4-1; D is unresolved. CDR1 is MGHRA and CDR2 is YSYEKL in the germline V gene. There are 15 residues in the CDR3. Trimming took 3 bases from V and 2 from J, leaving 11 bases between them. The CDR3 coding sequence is TGCGCCAGCAGCCAGGATGGACTGGGCAATCAGCCCCAGCATTTT. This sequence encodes CASSQDGLGNQPQHF.

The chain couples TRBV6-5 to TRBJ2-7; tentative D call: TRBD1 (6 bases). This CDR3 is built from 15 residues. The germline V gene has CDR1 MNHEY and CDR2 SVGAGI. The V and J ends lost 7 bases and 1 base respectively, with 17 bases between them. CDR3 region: CASTQGGTASYEQYF. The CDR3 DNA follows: TGTGCCAGCACCCAAGGGGGTACAGCTTCCTACGAGCAGTACTTC.

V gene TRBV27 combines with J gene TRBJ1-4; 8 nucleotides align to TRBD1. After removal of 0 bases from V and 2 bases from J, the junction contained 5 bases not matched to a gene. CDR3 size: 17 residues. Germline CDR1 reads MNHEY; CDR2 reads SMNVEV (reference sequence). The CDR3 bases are TGTGCCAGCAGTTTATCCAACAGGGGGGCCACTAATGAAAAACTGTTTTTT. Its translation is CASSLSNRGATNEKLFF.

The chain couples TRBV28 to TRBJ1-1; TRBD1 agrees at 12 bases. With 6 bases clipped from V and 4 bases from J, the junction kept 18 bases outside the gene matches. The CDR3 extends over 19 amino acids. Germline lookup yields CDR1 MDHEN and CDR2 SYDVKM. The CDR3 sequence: CASRTQFGTGGSVGTEAFF. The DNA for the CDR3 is TGTGCCAGCAGGACCCAATTCGGGACAGGGGGCTCGGTAGGCACTGAAGCTTTCTTT.

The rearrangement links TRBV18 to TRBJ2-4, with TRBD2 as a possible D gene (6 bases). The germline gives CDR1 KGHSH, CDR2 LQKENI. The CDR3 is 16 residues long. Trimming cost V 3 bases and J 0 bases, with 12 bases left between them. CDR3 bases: TGTGCCAGCTCACCGGAGGGACCCTTAGCCAAAAACATTCAGTACTTC. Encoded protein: CASSPEGPLAKNIQYF.